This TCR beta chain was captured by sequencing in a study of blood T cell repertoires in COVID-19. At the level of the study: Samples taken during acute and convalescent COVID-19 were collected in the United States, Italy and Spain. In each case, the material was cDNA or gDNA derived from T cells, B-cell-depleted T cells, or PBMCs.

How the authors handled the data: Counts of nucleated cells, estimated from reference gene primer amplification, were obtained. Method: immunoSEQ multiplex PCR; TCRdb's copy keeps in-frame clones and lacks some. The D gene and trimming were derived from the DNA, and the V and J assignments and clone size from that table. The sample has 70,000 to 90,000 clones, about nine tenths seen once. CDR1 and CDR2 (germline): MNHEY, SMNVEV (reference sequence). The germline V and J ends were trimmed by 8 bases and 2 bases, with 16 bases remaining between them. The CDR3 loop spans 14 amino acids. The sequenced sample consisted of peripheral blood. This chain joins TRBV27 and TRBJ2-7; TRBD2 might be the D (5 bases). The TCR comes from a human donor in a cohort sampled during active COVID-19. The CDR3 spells CASRTGLYAYEQYF. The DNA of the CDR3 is TGTGCCAGCCGGACTGGATTGTACGCCTACGAGCAGTACTTC.